What follows are 31 T cell receptor beta chains derived from one specimen sequenced in a study of cytomegalovirus exposure and HLA in healthy donors. Both 60 Vbeta primers and 13 Jbeta primers went into the PCR. The assay was immunoSEQ multiplex PCR, and TCRdb's table has in-frame clones only and misses some. The listing records about 51,000 clones. The material sequenced was PBMCs. These receptors all come from a female donor in good health and CMV-seronegative.

The chain carries TRBV29-1 and TRBJ2-5; the D gene is possibly TRBD2 (6 bases). Germline CDR1 reads SQVTM; CDR2 reads ANQGSEA. V dropped 2 bases and J dropped 5 bases, with 12 bases sitting between them. This CDR3 comprises 13 residues. The chain's CDR3 is CSVEQVEGETQYF. CDR3 DNA: TGCAGCGTTGAACAGGTGGAGGGGGAGACCCAGTACTTC.

The chain combines TRBV4-1 with TRBJ1-2; 8 nucleotides agree with TRBD1. This CDR3 has 15 amino acids. Germline V gene lookup returns CDR1 MGHRA and CDR2 YSYEKL. Germline trimming cut 3 bases from V and 7 bases from J; bases unmatched to any gene: 10. CDR3 residues: CASSHVDRDGSGYTF. CDR3 DNA sequence: TGCGCCAGCAGCCATGTGGACAGGGACGGCTCTGGCTACACCTTC.

The chain's CDR3 is CASSWDRGNEKLFF. CDR3 nucleotide sequence: TGTGCCAGCAGCTGGGACAGGGGGAATGAAAAACTGTTTTTT. V is TRBV6-5 and J is TRBJ1-4; 11 bases match TRBD1. The CDR3 spans 14 residues. With V trimmed by 6 bases and J by 5 bases, 2 bases remained unmatched. The germline V gene encodes CDR1 MNHEY and CDR2 SVGAGI.

The rearrangement joins TRBV9 to TRBJ1-2, with TRBD1 identical over 7 bases. This CDR3 is built from 14 residues. The V gene's germline CDR1 is SGDLS and CDR2 YYNGEE. The trim removed 4 bases at V and 3 bases at J, leaving 6 bases unmatched. The CDR3 is CASSTGDSYYGYTF. In DNA form, the CDR3 reads TGTGCCAGCAGCACTGGGGACAGCTACTATGGCTACACCTTC.

The rearrangement links TRBV7-3 to TRBJ2-3; the match to TRBD1 covers 9 bases. Germline CDR1 and CDR2: SGHTA and FQGTGA. After removal of 4 bases from V and 4 bases from J, the junction contained 6 bases not matched to a gene. The CDR3 loop spans 15 amino acids. CDR3 region: CASSSRTGEADTQYF. In DNA form, the CDR3 reads TGTGCCAGCAGCTCGCGGACAGGGGAGGCAGATACGCAGTATTTT.

The chain recombines TRBV28 with TRBJ1-2; 10 nucleotides line up with TRBD1. Trimming removed 7 bases from V and 9 bases from J; junction bases left unmatched: 17. Germline V gene data show CDR1 as MDHEN and CDR2 as SYDVKM. The CDR3 loop spans 16 amino acids. This CDR3 is CASIPGQGVTFRSYTF. In DNA, the CDR3 is TGTGCCAGCATCCCCGGACAGGGGGTGACTTTTAGGAGCTACACCTTC.

The chain recombines TRBV2 with TRBJ2-5; the D gene is possibly TRBD1 (6 bases). CDR3 size: 14 residues. Germline assignment: CDR1 SNHLY and CDR2 FYNNEI. Trimming removed 2 bases at V and 6 bases at J, with 13 bases between. The DNA for the CDR3 is TGTGCCAGCAGTGAAAGGACACAGGGACAGACCCAGTACTTC. Its translation is CASSERTQGQTQYF. The full variable domain, in which reference TRBV2 and TRBJ2-5 provide the parts outside the CDR3, is EPEVTQTPSHQVTQMGQEVILRCVPISNHLYFYWYRQILGQKVEFLVSFYNNEISEKSEIFDDQFSVERPDGSNFTLKIRSTKLEDSAMYFCASSERTQGQTQYFGPGTRLLVL.

This chain links TRBV28 with TRBJ2-1, with 7 bases aligning to TRBD1. Unmatched junction bases numbered 9, after V lost 5 bases and J lost 5 bases. This CDR3 has 15 residues. Germline CDR1 MDHEN, CDR2 SYDVKM. CDR3 region: CASSRDRVTHNEQFF. The DNA of the CDR3 is TGTGCCAGCAGTCGCGACAGGGTAACGCACAATGAGCAGTTCTTC.

The chain couples TRBV30 to TRBJ1-3, with a weak D call TRBD1 (5 bases). There are 13 residues in the CDR3. Germline V gene data show CDR1 as GTSNPN and CDR2 as SVGIG (reference sequence). V dropped 0 bases and J dropped 4 bases, with 7 bases sitting between them. The CDR3 coding sequence is TGTGCCTGGAGTGTAGCAGGGGGAAACACCATATATTTT. Protein: CAWSVAGGNTIYF.

This sequence joins TRBV7-2 and TRBJ2-5; D might be TRBD2 (7 bases). Germline V gene lookup returns CDR1 SGHTA and CDR2 FQGNSA. V dropped 0 bases and J dropped 4 bases, with 9 bases sitting between them. The CDR3 has 14 amino acids. CDR3 bases: TGTGCCAGCAGCTTAGCGGGGGGGCCAGAGACCCAGTACTTC. Translation: CASSLAGGPETQYF.

The rearrangement links TRBV4-3 to TRBJ1-1; perhaps TRBD1 as D (5 bases). The V end was cut by 5 bases, the J end by 3 bases, with 10 bases between. The CDR3 contains 13 residues. The germline V gene has CDR1 LGHNA and CDR2 YSLEER. CDR3 sequence (DNA): TGCGCCAGCAGCTCCCGACAGTACACTGAAGCTTTCTTT. Translated, it gives CASSSRQYTEAFF.

The chain recombines TRBV7-9 with TRBJ2-7, with 12 positions matching TRBD1. V shed 5 bases and J 6 bases; nucleotides not matched to a gene: 8. Per the germline V gene, CDR1 is SEHNR and CDR2 is FQNEAQ (reference sequence). This CDR3 spans 15 amino acids. The CDR3 region is CASSARGQGAAEQYF. In DNA, the CDR3 is TGTGCCAGCAGCGCCCGGGGACAGGGGGCGGCCGAGCAGTACTTC.

The rearrangement uses TRBV18 and TRBJ1-1; maybe TRBD1 (6 bases). Germline CDR1 and CDR2: KGHSH and LQKENI. Trimming removed 3 bases from V and 0 bases from J, with 14 bases in between. The CDR3 runs 16 residues. For the CDR3, the DNA is TGTGCCAGCTCACCCCAGGGGTCTAAGATGAACACTGAAGCTTTCTTT. Encoded protein: CASSPQGSKMNTEAFF.

The chain combines TRBV18 with TRBJ2-7, with 10 nucleotides matching TRBD1. The J segment lost 2 bases and the V segment lost 1 base, leaving 14 bases of the junction unmatched. Germline V gives CDR1 KGHSH, CDR2 LQKENI. The CDR3 is 19 residues long. The DNA of the CDR3 is TGTGCCAGCTCACCACAGCGGGACAGGGGATTCGGTTCGGCCTACGAGCAGTACTTC. Translated: CASSPQRDRGFGSAYEQYF.

The chain joins TRBV4-2 to TRBJ2-3; TRBD2 matches at 13 bases. In germline, CDR1 is LGHNA, CDR2 YNFKEQ. V dropped 6 bases and J dropped 5; count of bases not matched to a gene: 8. The CDR3 sequence is 16 residues long. CDR3 loop: CASSPSTSGGRDTQYF. Here the CDR3 DNA reads TGTGCCAGCAGTCCTTCGACTAGCGGGGGGAGAGATACGCAGTATTTT.

This chain joins TRBV9 and TRBJ2-7, with 8 nucleotides matching TRBD1. V shed 0 bases and J 2 bases; nucleotides not matched to a gene: 10. This CDR3 is built from 17 residues. Germline V gene lookup returns CDR1 SGDLS and CDR2 YYNGEE. The CDR3 sequence: CASSVGTGLDPTYEQYF. Here the CDR3 DNA reads TGTGCCAGCAGCGTAGGGACAGGGTTAGATCCCACCTACGAGCAGTACTTC.

This rearrangement joins TRBV18 to TRBJ1-2; D ambiguous. From germline, CDR1 is KGHSH and CDR2 LQKENI. CDR3 size: 12 residues. The V end was cut by 4 bases, the J end by 5 bases, with 8 bases between. The CDR3, as DNA: TGTGCCAGCTCACTATCCCTATATGGCTACACCTTC. Translating it yields CASSLSLYGYTF.

The chain employs TRBV5-6 and TRBJ2-7; D ambiguous. From germline, CDR1 is SGHDT and CDR2 YYEEEE. V lost 4 bases to trimming and J lost 5 bases, with 7 bases between them. The CDR3 is made up of 11 amino acids. The chain's CDR3 is CASSSLDEQYF. The CDR3 DNA follows: TGTGCCAGCAGCAGTCTAGACGAGCAGTACTTC.

This chain joins TRBV15 and TRBJ1-6, with TRBD1 matching 10 bases. V was clipped by 3 bases and J by 10 bases; unmatched bases: 6. CDR1 LNHNV and CDR2 YYDKDF come from the germline V gene (reference sequence). This CDR3 comprises 15 residues. The chain's CDR3 is CATSSWDRGRSPLHF. Here the CDR3 DNA reads TGTGCCACCAGCAGTTGGGACAGGGGTAGGTCACCCCTCCACTTT.

With regard to this clone: Germline and junction disagree at one end, which may indicate a read error. The chain links TRBV5-4 to TRBJ1-6, with a weak D call TRBD1 (5 bases). Germline CDR1 reads SGHNT; CDR2 reads YYREEE (reference sequence). This CDR3 is 17 amino acids long. The DNA for the CDR3 is TGTGCCAGCAGCTTGGACGGCGCCGGGTCGGGGGATTCGCCCCTCCACTTT. Its protein product is CASSLDGAGSGDSPLHF.

The rearrangement links TRBV29-1 to TRBJ1-1, with D tentatively TRBD1 (5 bases). This CDR3 has 12 residues. CDR1 SQVTM and CDR2 ANQGSEA come from the germline V gene. Trimming removed 7 bases at V and 0 bases at J, with 9 bases between. As DNA, the CDR3 is TGCAGCGACGCGACAGTGAACACTGAAGCTTTCTTT. Translation: CSDATVNTEAFF.

The chain uses TRBV28 and TRBJ1-2; 10 bases are shared with TRBD1. CDR1 and CDR2 (germline): MDHEN, SYDVKM. The J segment lost 3 bases and the V segment lost 4 bases, leaving 8 bases of the junction unmatched. The CDR3 is 16 residues long. The CDR3 spells CASSSPGQGSDYGYTF. CDR3 coding DNA: TGTGCCAGCAGTTCCCCGGGACAGGGGAGCGACTATGGCTACACCTTC.

The chain carries TRBV25-1 and TRBJ1-1; TRBD1 is a possible D gene (6 bases). The CDR3 runs 12 residues. Germline V gene lookup returns CDR1 MGHDK and CDR2 SYGVNS. Trimming took 6 bases from V and 5 from J, leaving 10 bases between them. The CDR3 loop reads CASRGGGTEAFF. The CDR3 coding sequence is TGTGCCAGCAGGGGAGGGGGGACTGAAGCTTTCTTT.

V is TRBV19 and J is TRBJ1-2; tentative D call: TRBD1 (6 bases). The length of the CDR3 is 15 residues. Germline CDR1 reads LNHDA; CDR2 reads SQIVND (reference sequence). The V gene lost 3 bases and the J gene lost 3 bases, with 14 bases spanning the gap. This CDR3 reads CASSIRTGSYYGYTF. The CDR3 nucleotides read TGTGCCAGTAGTATTCGCACAGGGTCATACTATGGCTACACCTTC.

This rearrangement joins TRBV30 to TRBJ1-5, with a weak D call TRBD1 (5 bases). The CDR3 has 14 amino acids. Germline V lookup: CDR1 GTSNPN, CDR2 SVGIG (reference sequence). Trimming left V 4 bases short and J 8 bases short, with 18 bases between. CDR3: CAWTHRGGVEPQHF. CDR3 DNA: TGTGCCTGGACCCACCGGGGGGGGGTGGAGCCCCAGCATTTT. The variable domain in full, completed from reference TRBV30 and TRBJ1-5, reads SQTIHQWPATLVQPVGSPLSLECTVEGTSNPNLYWYRQAAGRGLQLLFYSVGIGQISSEVPQNLSASRPQDRQFILSSKKLLLSDSGFYLCAWTHRGGVEPQHFGDGTRLSIL.

The gene calls are TRBV6-6 and TRBJ1-2; D is ambiguous. V lost 5 bases, J lost 8 bases, and 15 bases lay in between. From germline, CDR1 is MNHNY and CDR2 SVGAGI (reference sequence). CDR3 size: 13 residues. CDR3 in DNA: TGTGCCAGCAGTAGTATGAGAGCCTCAGGCTACACCTTC. Its protein product is CASSSMRASGYTF.

This sequence joins TRBV11-3 and TRBJ1-6; 9 bases fit TRBD1. CDR1 and CDR2 from the germline V gene are SGHNT and YENEEA. This CDR3 is built from 16 residues. Germline trimming cut 5 bases from V and 6 bases from J; bases unmatched to any gene: 8. The CDR3 is CASSPFGTGSNSPLHF. The CDR3 DNA sequence: TGTGCCAGCAGCCCCTTTGGGACAGGGAGTAATTCACCCCTCCACTTT.

The chain couples TRBV4-1 to TRBJ1-1; D gene uncertain. This CDR3 comprises 14 residues. The germline V and J ends were trimmed by 0 bases and 2 bases, with 7 bases remaining between them. Germline V CDR1 and CDR2: MGHRA, YSYEKL. The CDR3 loop is CASSQERRNTEAFF. As DNA, the CDR3 is TGCGCCAGCAGCCAAGAAAGGAGAAACACTGAAGCTTTCTTT.

J is TRBJ1-3 and V is TRBV30; no definite D call. This CDR3 is 15 amino acids long. The germline CDR1 and CDR2 sequences are GTSNPN and SVGIG (reference sequence). Trimming cost V 3 bases and J 0 bases, with 12 bases left between them. The CDR3, as DNA: TGTGCCTGGAGCCGTCTCACTAACTCTGGAAACACCATATATTTT. Translated: CAWSRLTNSGNTIYF.

V and J are TRBV18 and TRBJ2-1; 9 bases are a match to TRBD1. Germline loops: CDR1 KGHSH, CDR2 LQKENI. The CDR3 spans 14 residues. The V segment lost 6 bases and the J segment 2 bases; nucleotides outside the gene matches: 2. CDR3 nucleotide sequence: TGTGCCAGCTCTCGGGACAGGGCCTACAATGAGCAGTTCTTC. Translated: CASSRDRAYNEQFF.

V is TRBV14 and J is TRBJ1-2; unclear D gene. Trimming left V 0 bases short and J 4 bases short, with 9 bases between. This CDR3 has 14 amino acids. The germline V gene encodes CDR1 SGHDN and CDR2 FVKESK. CDR3 loop: CASSQDFRGYGYTF. CDR3 bases: TGTGCCAGCAGCCAAGATTTTCGGGGCTATGGCTACACCTTC.